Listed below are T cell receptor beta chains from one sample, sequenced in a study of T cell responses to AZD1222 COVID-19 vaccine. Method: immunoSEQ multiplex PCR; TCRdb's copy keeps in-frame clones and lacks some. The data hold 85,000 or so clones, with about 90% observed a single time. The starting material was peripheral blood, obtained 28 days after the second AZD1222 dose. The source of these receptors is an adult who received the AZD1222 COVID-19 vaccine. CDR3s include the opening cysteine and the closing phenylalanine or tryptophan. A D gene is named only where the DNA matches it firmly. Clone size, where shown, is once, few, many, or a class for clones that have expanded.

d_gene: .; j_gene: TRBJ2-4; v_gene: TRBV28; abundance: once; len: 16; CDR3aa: CASSLSGTGAKNIQYF; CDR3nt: TGTGCCAGCAGTTTATCGGGTACAGGGGCCAAAAACATTCAGTACTTC
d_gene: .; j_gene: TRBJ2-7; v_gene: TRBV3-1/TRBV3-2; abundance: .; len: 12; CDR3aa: CASSRTSYEQYF; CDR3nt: TGTGCCAGCAGCCGCACCTCATACGAGCAGTACTTC
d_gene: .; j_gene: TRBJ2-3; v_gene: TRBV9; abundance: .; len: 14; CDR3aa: CASSVGGQWDTQYF; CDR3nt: TGTGCCAGCAGCGTAGGGGGGCAATGGGATACGCAGTATTTT
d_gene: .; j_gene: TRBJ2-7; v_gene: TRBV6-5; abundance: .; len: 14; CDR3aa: CASSYAADIYEQYF; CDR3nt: TGTGCCAGCAGTTACGCCGCGGACATCTACGAGCAGTACTTC
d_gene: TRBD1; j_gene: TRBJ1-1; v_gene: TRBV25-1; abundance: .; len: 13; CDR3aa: CASTSGGLTEAFF; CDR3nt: TGTGCCAGCACATCAGGGGGCTTAACTGAAGCTTTCTTT
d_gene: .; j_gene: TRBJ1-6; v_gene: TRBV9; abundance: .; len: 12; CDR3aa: CASSVSLGSLHF; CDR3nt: TGTGCCAGCAGCGTCAGTCTCGGGTCCCTCCACTTT
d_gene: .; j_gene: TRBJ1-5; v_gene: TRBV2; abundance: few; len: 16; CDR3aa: CASTKVERYSNQPQHF; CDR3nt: TGTGCCAGCACCAAGGTGGAGAGATATAGCAATCAGCCCCAGCATTTT
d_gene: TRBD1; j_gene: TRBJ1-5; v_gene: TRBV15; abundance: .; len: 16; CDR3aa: CATSRRRTGVLQPQHF; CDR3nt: TGTGCCACCAGCAGACGCCGGACAGGGGTACTTCAGCCCCAGCATTTT
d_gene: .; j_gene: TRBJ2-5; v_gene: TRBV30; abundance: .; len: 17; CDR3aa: CAWNFKFLGFKQETQYF; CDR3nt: TGTGCCTGGAATTTTAAGTTTTTGGGTTTTAAGCAAGAGACCCAGTACTTC
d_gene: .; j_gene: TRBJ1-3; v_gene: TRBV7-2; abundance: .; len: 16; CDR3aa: CASSVSRTHSGNTIYF; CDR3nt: TGTGCCAGCAGCGTCTCTCGGACCCACTCTGGAAACACCATATATTTT
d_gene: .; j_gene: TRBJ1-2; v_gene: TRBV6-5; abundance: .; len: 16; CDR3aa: CASSLHPMRPSYGYTF; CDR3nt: TGTGCCAGCAGTTTACACCCCATGCGGCCGTCCTATGGCTACACCTTC
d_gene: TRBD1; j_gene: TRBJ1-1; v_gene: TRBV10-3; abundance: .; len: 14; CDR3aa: CAISSQGVNTEAFF; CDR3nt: TGTGCCATCAGTTCCCAGGGGGTGAACACTGAAGCTTTCTTT
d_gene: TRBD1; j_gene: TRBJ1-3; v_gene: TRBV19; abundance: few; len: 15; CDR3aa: CASTKQGASGNTIYF; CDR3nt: TGTGCCAGTACCAAACAGGGGGCCTCTGGAAACACCATATATTTT
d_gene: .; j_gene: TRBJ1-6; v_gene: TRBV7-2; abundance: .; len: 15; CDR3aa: CASSPGWGMRRALHF; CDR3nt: TGTGCCAGCAGCCCCGGCTGGGGGATGCGAAGGGCCCTCCACTTT
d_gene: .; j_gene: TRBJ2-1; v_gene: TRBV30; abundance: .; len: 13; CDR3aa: CAWSPQGHNEQFF; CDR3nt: TGTGCCTGGAGCCCCCAGGGCCACAATGAGCAGTTCTTC
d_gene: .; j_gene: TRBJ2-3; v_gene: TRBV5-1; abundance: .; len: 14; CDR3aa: CASSLAASTDTQYF; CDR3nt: TGCGCCAGCAGCTTGGCGGCTAGCACAGATACGCAGTATTTT
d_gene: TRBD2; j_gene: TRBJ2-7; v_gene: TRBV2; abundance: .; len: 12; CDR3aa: CATGLAGGEQYF; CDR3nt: TGTGCCACAGGACTAGCGGGAGGTGAGCAGTACTTC
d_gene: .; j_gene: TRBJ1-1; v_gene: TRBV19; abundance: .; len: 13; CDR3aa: CASSISSITEAFF; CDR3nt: TGTGCCAGTAGTATTTCTTCGATCACTGAAGCTTTCTTT
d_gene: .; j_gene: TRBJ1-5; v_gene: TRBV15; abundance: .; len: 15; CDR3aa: CATSRGGQNNQPQHF; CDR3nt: TGTGCCACCAGCAGAGGGGGGCAGAACAATCAGCCCCAGCATTTT
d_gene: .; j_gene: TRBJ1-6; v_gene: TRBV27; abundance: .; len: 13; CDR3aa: CASSLSGGVPLHF; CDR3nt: TGTGCCAGCAGTTTATCAGGCGGTGTACCCCTCCACTTT
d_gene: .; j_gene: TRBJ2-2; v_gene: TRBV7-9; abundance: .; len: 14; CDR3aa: CASSLVRSSGELFF; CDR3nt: TGTGCCAGCAGCTTAGTTCGGAGCTCCGGGGAGCTGTTTTTT
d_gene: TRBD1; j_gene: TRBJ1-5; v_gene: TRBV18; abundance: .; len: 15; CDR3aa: CASSGQGELRQPQHF; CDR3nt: TGTGCCAGCTCAGGACAGGGGGAACTACGTCAGCCCCAGCATTTT
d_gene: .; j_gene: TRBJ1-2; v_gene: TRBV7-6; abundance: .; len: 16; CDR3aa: CASSLGPSTSNYGYTF; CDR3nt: TGTGCCAGCAGCCTGGGTCCTTCAACTTCTAACTATGGCTACACCTTC
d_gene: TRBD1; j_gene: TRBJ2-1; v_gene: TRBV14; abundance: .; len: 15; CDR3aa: CASSYTGGFYNEQFF; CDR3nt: TGTGCCAGCAGCTATACAGGGGGTTTCTACAATGAGCAGTTCTTC
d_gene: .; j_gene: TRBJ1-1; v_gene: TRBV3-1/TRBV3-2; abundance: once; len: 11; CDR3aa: CASSLGGSAFF; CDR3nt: TGTGCCAGCAGTCTGGGGGGGTCAGCTTTCTTT
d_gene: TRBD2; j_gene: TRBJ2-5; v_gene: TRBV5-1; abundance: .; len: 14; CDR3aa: CASSLGLASETQYF; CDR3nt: TGCGCCAGCAGCTTGGGACTAGCGAGTGAGACCCAGTACTTC
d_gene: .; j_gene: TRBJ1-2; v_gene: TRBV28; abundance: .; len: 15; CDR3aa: CASSLISWDGWGYTF; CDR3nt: TGTGCCAGCAGTTTAATCTCCTGGGACGGATGGGGCTACACCTTC
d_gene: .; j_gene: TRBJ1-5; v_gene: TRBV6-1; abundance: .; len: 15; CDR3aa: CASSEDRRGNQPQHF; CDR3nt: TGTGCCAGCAGTGAGGACCGACGGGGCAATCAGCCCCAGCATTTT
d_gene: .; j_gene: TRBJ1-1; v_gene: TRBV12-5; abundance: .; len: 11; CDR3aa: CASGLQTEAFF; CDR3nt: TGTGCTAGTGGTTTGCAGACCGAAGCTTTCTTT